These 12 T cell receptor beta chains originate from one sample sequenced in a study of blood T cell repertoires in COVID-19. The method was immunoSEQ multiplex PCR; TCRdb's version includes in-frame clones alone and lacks a portion of them. The sample records about 170,000 clones, roughly 86% being singletons. Sample: peripheral blood. The receptors stem from a woman of 80 years or more with COVID-19, enrolled during active disease.

This sequence joins TRBV4-2 and TRBJ2-5; TRBD2 might be the D (7 bases). Trimming took 4 bases from V and 5 from J, leaving 17 bases between them. Germline V lookup: CDR1 LGHNA, CDR2 YNFKEQ. The CDR3 runs 15 residues. CDR3 protein: CASSPGEEGGETQYF. The CDR3 DNA reads as TGTGCCAGCAGCCCCGGAGAGGAGGGGGGGGAGACCCAGTACTTC.

This chain uses TRBV3-1 (or the pseudogene TRBV3-2) with TRBJ1-4; 8 positions agree with TRBD1. This CDR3 has 15 amino acids. Per the germline V gene, CDR1 is LGHDT and CDR2 is YNNKEL (reference sequence). Losses at the gene ends were 2 bases for V and 4 bases for J; bases not matched to a gene: 3. CDR3 nucleotide sequence: TGTGCCAGCAGCCAATTCGGACAGGGTAATGAAAAACTGTTTTTT. It encodes CASSQFGQGNEKLFF.

V and J are TRBV6-5 and TRBJ2-1; TRBD1 matches at 7 bases. V shed 6 bases, J shed 4 bases, and the junction held 9 bases outside the gene matches. Germline CDR1 and CDR2: MNHEY and SVGAGI. The CDR3 is made up of 15 amino acids. CDR3 nucleotides: TGTGCCAGCAGCACCCGGGACAGAGGGTACAATGAGCAGTTCTTC. Amino acid sequence: CASSTRDRGYNEQFF.

The rearrangement links TRBV7-2 to TRBJ2-1, with 9 positions matching TRBD2. The CDR3 has 13 residues. V trimming: 7 bases; J trimming: 8 bases; junction bases outside the gene matches: 6. The germline V gene has CDR1 SGHTA and CDR2 FQGNSA. CDR3 amino acids: CASTLSGRHEQFF. The CDR3 DNA reads as TGTGCCAGCACCCTTAGCGGGAGACATGAGCAGTTCTTC.

This chain links TRBV6-2 or TRBV6-3 with TRBJ1-5; the match to TRBD1 covers 7 bases. In germline, CDR1 is MNHEY, CDR2 SVGEGT. There are 13 residues in the CDR3. The trim removed 6 bases at V and 4 bases at J, leaving 3 bases unmatched. CDR3 sequence reads: CASSDRVNQPQHF. The CDR3 DNA reads as TGTGCCAGCAGCGACAGGGTTAATCAGCCCCAGCATTTT.

This clone was recorded only once. The chain joins TRBV3-1 (or the pseudogene TRBV3-2) to TRBJ1-3; D call uncertain. Trimming shortened V by 1 base and J by 2 bases, and 6 bases separated the two germline ends. Germline lookup yields CDR1 LGHDT and CDR2 YNNKEL (reference sequence). The CDR3 is 14 amino acids. The CDR3 DNA follows: TGTGCCAGCAGCCAAGGTACAGCTGGAAACACCATATATTTT. It translates to CASSQGTAGNTIYF.

This chain uses TRBV9 with TRBJ2-5; TRBD1 agrees at 9 bases. Trimming cost V 3 bases and J 1 base; bases outside gene matches: 1. CDR1 and CDR2 (germline): SGDLS, YYNGEE. CDR3 size: 14 residues. Written as DNA, the CDR3 is TGTGCCAGCAGCGCGGACAGGGGCCAAGAGACCCAGTACTTC. Amino acids: CASSADRGQETQYF.

This clone has just a few counts. The chain couples TRBV19 to TRBJ2-4, with 12 bases that match TRBD2. V shed 4 bases and J 1 base; nucleotides not matched to a gene: 14. CDR1 is LNHDA, CDR2 SQIVND, per germline (reference sequence). The CDR3 has 20 residues. In DNA, the CDR3 is TGTGCCAGTAGTAGGGAGGCCGGACTAGCGGGACAGGGGGCCAAAAACATTCAGTACTTC. The encoded protein is CASSREAGLAGQGAKNIQYF.

This clone was seen a few times. CDR3 protein: CASSTQGYEKLFF. CDR3 sequence (DNA): TGTGCCAGCAGCACCCAGGGTTATGAAAAACTGTTTTTT. V usage is TRBV7-2 and J usage is TRBJ1-4, with D possibly matching TRBD1 (5 bases). The V and J ends lost 5 bases and 6 bases respectively, with 10 bases between them. CDR1 and CDR2 (germline): SGHTA, FQGNSA. This CDR3 has 13 amino acids.

V is TRBV10-3 and J is TRBJ1-1; 7 bases match TRBD1. The CDR3 sequence is 14 residues long. Germline CDR1 reads ENHRY; CDR2 reads SYGVKD. Germline trimming cut 6 bases from V and 0 bases from J; bases unmatched to any gene: 4. The CDR3 spells CAIRQTGVNTEAFF. CDR3 coding DNA: TGTGCCATCAGGCAAACAGGGGTGAACACTGAAGCTTTCTTT.

V usage is TRBV19 and J usage is TRBJ1-2, with D possibly matching TRBD1 (5 bases). In germline, CDR1 is LNHDA, CDR2 SQIVND (reference sequence). The ends were cut back, 8 bases at V and 3 bases at J, with 10 bases in the middle. This CDR3 is 12 amino acids long. CDR3 nucleotide sequence: TGTGCCAGTGGCCGGGGGGACTATGGCTACACCTTC. Residues: CASGRGDYGYTF.

This clone has only one observation. V is TRBV6-6 and J is TRBJ2-5; D not resolved. Germline CDR1 MNHNY, CDR2 SVGAGI (reference sequence). The CDR3 length is 11 residues. V was pared by 6 bases and J by 9 bases, with 11 bases between. The CDR3 spells CASSRHPAQYF. CDR3 nucleotide sequence: TGTGCCAGCAGCAGACATCCAGCCCAGTACTTC.